Described below is a single T cell receptor beta chain sequence and its context. Its antigen is not known. TCRdb passed the 5' RACE reads through MiXCR, listing each CDR3 protein once. The sample consists of some 270,000 distinct CDR3 sequences, roughly 32% of them appearing once. Germline V gene lookup returns CDR1 MNHEY and CDR2 SVGAGI. The CDR3 covers 14 residues. V was pared by 2 bases and J by 3 bases, with 8 bases between. These data are taken from a study of CD8 T cells in ankylosing spondylitis. Notes on the study in general: Researchers reportedly found disease-linked clones significantly enriched in matched ankylosing spondylitis synovial fluid. Earlier literature documents some of the motif variants in reactive arthritis synovial fluid and blood.

Sequenced: blood, either unsorted or a sorted T cell fraction (not recorded which). The receptor's source is a male donor with ankylosing spondylitis or in good health (not recorded which). This chain connects TRBV6-5 to TRBJ2-1; D is unclear. The CDR3 nucleotides read TGTGCCAGCAGTTACGGGTCTCTCTACAATGAGCAGTTCTTC. Encoded protein: CASSYGSLYNEQFF.